The clone carrying this T cell receptor (beta chain) has only a few counts. Its antigen is still unknown. A sample-barcoded 5' primer and a J-beta primer mix were used in a second PCR of roughly 6 to 11 cycles. Every cDNA molecule bore a tag from a template-switch adaptor containing 12 random nucleotides. TCRdb re-derived calls from the 5' RACE reads in MiXCR, one entry per CDR3 protein. This repertoire shows roughly 900,000 distinct CDR3 sequences, around 48% found once; its top ten account for 10% to 15%. Per-sample PBMC isolation yielded at least 6.5 million cells. These data belong to a study of blood T cells in healthy people across ages. Study-wide results and caveats: It was not possible, with unsorted PBMCs, to conclusively compare naive and antigen-experienced cells.

This clonotype originated in a man aged 30-40 years in good health. Input material: blood.

The CDR3 is CSADRDRGLLDTQYF. The CDR3 DNA follows: TGCAGTGCGGACCGGGACAGGGGGCTCCTAGATACGCAGTATTTT. The rearrangement joins TRBV20-1 to TRBJ2-3, with 12 bases lining up with TRBD1. With V trimmed by 6 bases and J by 5 bases, 9 bases remained unmatched. Looked up from germline, CDR1 is DFQATT and CDR2 is SNEGSKA (reference sequence). This CDR3 is 15 amino acids long.